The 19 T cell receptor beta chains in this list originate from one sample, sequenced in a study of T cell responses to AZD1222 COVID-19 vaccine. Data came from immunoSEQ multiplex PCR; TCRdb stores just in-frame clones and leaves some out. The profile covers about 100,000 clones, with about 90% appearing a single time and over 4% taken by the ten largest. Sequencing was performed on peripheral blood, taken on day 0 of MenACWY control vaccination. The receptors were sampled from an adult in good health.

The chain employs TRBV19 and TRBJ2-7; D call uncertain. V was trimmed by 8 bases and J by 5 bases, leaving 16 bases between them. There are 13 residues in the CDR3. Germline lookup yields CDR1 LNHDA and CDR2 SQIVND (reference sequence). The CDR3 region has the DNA TGTGCCAGTGACGCCTTCCCTGCCCACGAGCAGTACTTC. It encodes CASDAFPAHEQYF.

CDR3 protein: CAWSDGGTEAFF. As DNA, the CDR3 is TGTGCCTGGAGTGATGGGGGGACTGAAGCTTTCTTT. This chain joins TRBV30 and TRBJ1-1, with D maybe TRBD1 (5 bases). In germline, CDR1 is GTSNPN, CDR2 SVGIG (reference sequence). The CDR3 loop spans 12 amino acids. V was clipped by 1 base and J by 5 bases, with 8 bases between them.

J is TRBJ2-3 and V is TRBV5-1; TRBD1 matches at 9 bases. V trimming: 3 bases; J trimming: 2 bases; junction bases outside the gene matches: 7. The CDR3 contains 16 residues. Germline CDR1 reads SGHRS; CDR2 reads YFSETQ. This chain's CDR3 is CASSYTGGGLTDTQYF. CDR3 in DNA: TGCGCCAGCAGCTATACAGGGGGCGGGCTCACAGATACGCAGTATTTT.

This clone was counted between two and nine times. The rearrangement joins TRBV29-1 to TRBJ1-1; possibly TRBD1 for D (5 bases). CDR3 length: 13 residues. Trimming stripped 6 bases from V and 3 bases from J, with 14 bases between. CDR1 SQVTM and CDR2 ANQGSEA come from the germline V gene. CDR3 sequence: CSVSLGGDTEAFF. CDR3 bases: TGCAGCGTGAGTCTGGGGGGGGACACTGAAGCTTTCTTT. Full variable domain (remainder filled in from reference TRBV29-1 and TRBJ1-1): SAVISQKPSRDICQRGTSLTIQCQVDSQVTMMFWYRQQPGQSLTLIATANQGSEATYESGFVIDKFPISRPNLTFSTLTVSNMSPEDSSIYLCSVSLGGDTEAFFGQGTRLTVV.

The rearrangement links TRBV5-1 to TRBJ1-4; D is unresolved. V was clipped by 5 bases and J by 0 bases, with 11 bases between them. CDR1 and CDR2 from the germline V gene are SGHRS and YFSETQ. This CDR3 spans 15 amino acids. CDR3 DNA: TGCGCCAGCAGTAGTAACACCGCAACTAATGAAAAACTGTTTTTT. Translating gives CASSSNTATNEKLFF.

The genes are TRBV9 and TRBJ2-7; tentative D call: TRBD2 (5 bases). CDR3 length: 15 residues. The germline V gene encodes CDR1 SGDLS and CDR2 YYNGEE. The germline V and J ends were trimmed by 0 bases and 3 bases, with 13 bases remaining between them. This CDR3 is CASSVAGEGRYEQYF. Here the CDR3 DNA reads TGTGCCAGCAGCGTAGCTGGAGAGGGCCGCTACGAGCAGTACTTC.

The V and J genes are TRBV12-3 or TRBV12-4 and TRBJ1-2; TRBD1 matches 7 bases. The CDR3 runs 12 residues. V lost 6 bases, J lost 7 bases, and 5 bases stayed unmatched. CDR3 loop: CASSRQGSGYTF. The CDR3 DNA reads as TGTGCCAGCAGCCGACAGGGTAGTGGCTACACCTTC.

CDR3 nucleotide sequence: TGTGCCAGCAGCTTAATGTACGGGGGCACTGAAGCTTTCTTT. This codes for CASSLMYGGTEAFF. The gene calls are TRBV7-2 and TRBJ1-1; possibly TRBD1 for D (5 bases). Trimming cost V 2 bases and J 4 bases, with 11 bases left between them. This CDR3 comprises 14 residues. CDR1 is SGHTA and CDR2 is FQGNSA in the germline V gene.

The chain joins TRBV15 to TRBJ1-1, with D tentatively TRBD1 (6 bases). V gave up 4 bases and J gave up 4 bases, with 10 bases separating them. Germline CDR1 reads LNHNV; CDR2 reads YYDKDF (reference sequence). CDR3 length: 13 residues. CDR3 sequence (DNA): TGTGCCACCAGCAAGGGGGGGGTCACTGAAGCTTTCTTT. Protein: CATSKGGVTEAFF.

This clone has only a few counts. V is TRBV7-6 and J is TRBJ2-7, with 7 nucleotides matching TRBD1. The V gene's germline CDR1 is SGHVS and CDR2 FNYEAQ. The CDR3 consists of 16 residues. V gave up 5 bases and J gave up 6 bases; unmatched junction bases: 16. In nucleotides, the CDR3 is TGTGCCAGCAGCACGGACAGGAGGTTCGTATCTAGCGAGCAGTACTTC. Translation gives CASSTDRRFVSSEQYF.

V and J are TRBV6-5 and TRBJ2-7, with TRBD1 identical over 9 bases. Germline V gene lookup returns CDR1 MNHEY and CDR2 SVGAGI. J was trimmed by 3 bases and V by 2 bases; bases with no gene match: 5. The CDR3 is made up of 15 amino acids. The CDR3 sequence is CASSYGMGQGYEQYF. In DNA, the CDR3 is TGTGCCAGCAGTTACGGTATGGGACAGGGCTACGAGCAGTACTTC.

CDR3 sequence reads: CASSFASGSSGNTIYF. The CDR3 coding sequence is TGTGCCAGCAGCTTCGCTAGCGGAAGCTCTGGAAACACCATATATTTT. The chain joins TRBV11-2 to TRBJ1-3; D remains unclear. The V and J ends lost 3 bases and 0 bases respectively, with 12 bases between them. This CDR3 region has 16 residues. In germline, CDR1 is SGHAT, CDR2 FQNNGV. The variable domain in full, with the rest retrieved from reference TRBV11-2 and TRBJ1-3, is EAGVAQSPRYKIIEKRQSVAFWCNPISGHATLYWYQQILGQGPKLLIQFQNNGVVDDSQLPKDRFSAERLKGVDSTLKIQPAKLEDSAVYLCASSFASGSSGNTIYFGEGSWLTVV.

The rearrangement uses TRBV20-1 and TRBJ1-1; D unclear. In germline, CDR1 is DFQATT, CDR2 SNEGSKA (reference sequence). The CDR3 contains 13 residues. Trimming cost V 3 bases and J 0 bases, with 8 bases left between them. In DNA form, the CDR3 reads TGCAGTGCTAGTCGAGACTTGAACACTGAAGCTTTCTTT. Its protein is CSASRDLNTEAFF.

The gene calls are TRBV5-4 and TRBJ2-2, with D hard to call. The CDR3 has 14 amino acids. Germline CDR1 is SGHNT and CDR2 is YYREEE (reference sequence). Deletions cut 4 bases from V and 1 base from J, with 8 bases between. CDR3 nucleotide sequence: TGTGCCAGCAGCCAGGCATTGAACACCGGGGAGCTGTTTTTT. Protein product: CASSQALNTGELFF.

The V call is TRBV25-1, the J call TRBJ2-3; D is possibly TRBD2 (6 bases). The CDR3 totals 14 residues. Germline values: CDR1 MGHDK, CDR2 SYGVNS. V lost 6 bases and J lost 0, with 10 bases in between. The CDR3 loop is CASRGGVSTDTQYF. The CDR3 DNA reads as TGTGCCAGCAGGGGGGGAGTAAGCACAGATACGCAGTATTTT.

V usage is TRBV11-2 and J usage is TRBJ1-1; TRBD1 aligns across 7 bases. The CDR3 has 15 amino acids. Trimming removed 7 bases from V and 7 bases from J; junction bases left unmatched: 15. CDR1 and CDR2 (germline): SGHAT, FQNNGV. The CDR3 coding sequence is TGTGCCAGCACCGTACAGGGGAGACTTTCAGGTGAAGCTTTCTTT. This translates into CASTVQGRLSGEAFF. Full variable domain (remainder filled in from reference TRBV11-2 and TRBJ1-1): EAGVAQSPRYKIIEKRQSVAFWCNPISGHATLYWYQQILGQGPKLLIQFQNNGVVDDSQLPKDRFSAERLKGVDSTLKIQPAKLEDSAVYLCASTVQGRLSGEAFFGQGTRLTVV.

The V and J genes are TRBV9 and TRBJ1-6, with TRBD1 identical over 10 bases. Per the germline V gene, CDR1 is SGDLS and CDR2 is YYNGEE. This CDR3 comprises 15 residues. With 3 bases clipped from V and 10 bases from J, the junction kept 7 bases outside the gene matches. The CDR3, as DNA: TGTGCCAGCAGCGCGGGCGGACAGGGGGGATCACCCCTCCACTTT. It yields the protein CASSAGGQGGSPLHF.

The CDR3 here is CASSFTGGSPLHF. CDR3 bases: TGTGCCAGCAGTTTTACGGGGGGTTCACCCCTCCACTTT. The chain is built from TRBV27 and TRBJ1-6; D is perhaps TRBD1 (5 bases). This CDR3 is 13 amino acids long. The V end was cut by 3 bases, the J end by 9 bases, with 9 bases between. Germline CDR1 and CDR2: MNHEY and SMNVEV (reference sequence).

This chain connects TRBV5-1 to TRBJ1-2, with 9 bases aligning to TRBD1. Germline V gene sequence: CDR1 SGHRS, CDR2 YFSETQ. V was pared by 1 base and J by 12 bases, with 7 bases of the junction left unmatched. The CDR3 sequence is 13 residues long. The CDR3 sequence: CASSLTGGDGNTF. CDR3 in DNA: TGCGCCAGCAGCTTGACAGGGGGCGATGGGAACACCTTC. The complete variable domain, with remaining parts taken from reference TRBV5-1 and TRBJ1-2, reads KAGVTQTPRYLIKTRGQQVTLSCSPISGHRSVSWYQQTPGQGLQFLFEYFSETQRNKGNFPGRFSGRQFSNSRSEMNVSTLELGDSALYLCASSLTGGDGNTFGSGTRLTVV.